The T cell receptor (beta chain) described here comes from a study of multiple sclerosis patients with progressive multifocal leukoencephalopathy. The CDR3 covers 18 residues. V was pared by 5 bases and J by 5 bases, with 27 bases between. Germline V gene sequence: CDR1 SGHVS, CDR2 FQNEAQ. Libraries were prepared by immunoSEQ multiplex PCR; TCRdb keeps only in-frame clonotypes and omits some of them. The sample includes around 25,000 clones, 80% to 95% seen only once; the top ten take around 2%. Time point described: 12 to 13 months of natalizumab therapy. Longitudinal control samples came from natalizumab-treated multiple sclerosis patients without PML. This clone is a singleton in its sample.

Sequenced material: PBMCs, taken from a patient treated with natalizumab. V is TRBV7-8 and J is TRBJ1-1; possibly TRBD1 for D (5 bases). The TCR sequence derives from a man between 25 and 39 years old with multiple sclerosis. As DNA, the CDR3 is TGTGCCAGCAGCCCAAACGTGGACCAACCCATGGGGGAGACTGAAGCTTTCTTT. As protein: CASSPNVDQPMGETEAFF.